The 20 T cell receptor beta chains given below trace back to one sample, sequenced in a study of cytotoxic CD8 clonotypes in ibrutinib-treated CLL. Sequenced by immunoSEQ multiplex PCR; TCRdb stores in-frame clones only, minus some. This table holds about 140,000 clones, approximately 80% found once. The specimen was PBMCs, collected after 12 months of ibrutinib treatment. The receptors originated from a human donor with chronic lymphocytic leukemia.

V and J are TRBV6-5 and TRBJ1-3; D gene ambiguous. CDR3 size: 14 residues. The germline CDR1 and CDR2 sequences are MNHEY and SVGAGI. The germline V and J ends were trimmed by 2 bases and 2 bases, with 7 bases remaining between them. CDR3 protein: CASSYTRTGNTIYF. CDR3 bases: TGTGCCAGCAGTTACACAAGAACTGGAAACACCATATATTTT.

This sequence joins TRBV27 and TRBJ1-2; no clear D. The CDR3 covers 13 residues. Germline V CDR1 and CDR2: MNHEY, SMNVEV (reference sequence). Trimming stripped 5 bases from V and 6 bases from J, with 13 bases between. CDR3 protein: CASSAGGVHGYTF. In DNA, the CDR3 is TGTGCCAGCAGTGCAGGAGGAGTACATGGCTACACCTTC.

The CDR3 DNA reads TGTGCCAGCAGTGGTGGTCAGGACAATGAGCAGTTCTTC. This codes for CASSGGQDNEQFF. The V call is TRBV2, the J call TRBJ2-1; D is unresolved. V was clipped by 4 bases and J by 5 bases, with 9 bases between them. CDR1 and CDR2 (germline): SNHLY, FYNNEI. There are 13 residues in the CDR3.

This clone was seen once. V and J are TRBV5-1 and TRBJ1-6, with D uncertain. CDR1 is SGHRS and CDR2 is YFSETQ in the germline V gene. CDR3 size: 16 residues. V was pared by 4 bases and J by 7 bases, with 18 bases between. CDR3: CASSPDWIWMNSPLHF. CDR3 nucleotides: TGCGCCAGCAGCCCGGACTGGATTTGGATGAATTCACCCCTCCACTTT.

This clone was observed a handful of times. The J gene is TRBJ2-4, the V gene TRBV7-8; 7 bases are a match to TRBD2. The germline V gene encodes CDR1 SGHVS and CDR2 FQNEAQ. The CDR3 has 17 residues. J lost 7 bases, V lost 2 bases, and 14 bases had no gene match. The CDR3 nucleotides read TGTGCCAGCAGCTTATACGTTAGGGGCAGGGAGGGTAACATTCAGTACTTC. This sequence encodes CASSLYVRGREGNIQYF.

The rearrangement joins TRBV12-5 to TRBJ2-3; TRBD1 is a possible D gene (6 bases). CDR1 is LGHNT and CDR2 is FRNRAP in the germline V gene. This CDR3 has 13 amino acids. The V and J ends lost 6 bases and 6 bases respectively, with 13 bases between them. Here the CDR3 DNA reads TGTGCTAGTGGAACAGGGAATACGGATACGCAGTATTTT. Residues: CASGTGNTDTQYF.

This clone was seen only a few times. For the CDR3, the DNA is TGTGCCAGCAGCTTAGGAGGAGGCACTGAAGCTTTCTTT. This codes for CASSLGGGTEAFF. The rearrangement joins TRBV7-9 to TRBJ1-1; D is unresolved. Per the germline V gene, CDR1 is SEHNR and CDR2 is FQNEAQ (reference sequence). The length of the CDR3 is 13 residues. Deletions cut 1 base from V and 4 bases from J, with 7 bases between.

The J gene is TRBJ1-1, the V gene TRBV2; maybe TRBD1 (5 bases). CDR3 size: 14 residues. Trimming shortened V by 10 bases and J by 1 base, and 16 bases separated the two germline ends. Germline V lookup: CDR1 SNHLY, CDR2 FYNNEI. The CDR3 loop reads CAMPWGVANTEAFF. Here the CDR3 DNA reads TGTGCCATGCCTTGGGGGGTCGCGAACACTGAAGCTTTCTTT.

The chain links TRBV4-1 to TRBJ2-2; D is uncertain. The CDR3 contains 15 residues. Germline CDR1 is MGHRA and CDR2 is YSYEKL. V was trimmed by 1 base and J by 4 bases, leaving 10 bases between them. CDR3 DNA: TGCGCCAGCAGCCAAGTGGGGTATAGCACCGGGGAGCTGTTTTTT. Residues: CASSQVGYSTGELFF.

The chain uses TRBV7-8 and TRBJ2-1, with 7 bases that match TRBD1. V lost 4 bases, J lost 3 bases, and 6 bases stayed unmatched. There are 15 residues in the CDR3. The V gene's germline CDR1 is SGHVS and CDR2 FQNEAQ. The CDR3 DNA reads TGTGCCAGCAGCTACGACAGGGAACTCTACAATGAGCAGTTCTTC. Amino acids: CASSYDRELYNEQFF.

The rearrangement joins TRBV7-2 to TRBJ2-7; 10 nucleotides line up with TRBD2. The CDR3 extends over 16 amino acids. The V gene's germline CDR1 is SGHTA and CDR2 FQGNSA. V gave up 5 bases and J gave up 4 bases; unmatched junction bases: 11. DNA of the CDR3: TGTGCCAGCAGCCAAAGATTAGCGGGAGGCCTTTACGAGCAGTACTTC. It specifies CASSQRLAGGLYEQYF.

This chain links TRBV7-3 with TRBJ2-3, with D hard to call. From germline, CDR1 is SGHTA and CDR2 FQGTGA. Trimming removed 1 base at V and 2 bases at J, with 7 bases between. This CDR3 is 14 amino acids long. For the CDR3, the DNA is TGTGCCAGCAGCTTAAGGCCCTCCACAGATACGCAGTATTTT. Encoded protein: CASSLRPSTDTQYF.

This sequence joins TRBV27 and TRBJ2-7; 12 positions agree with TRBD1. This CDR3 contains 13 residues. Germline V gene lookup returns CDR1 MNHEY and CDR2 SMNVEV (reference sequence). Unmatched junction bases numbered 4, after V lost 6 bases and J lost 7 bases. The CDR3 region is CASRGQGAGEQYF. CDR3 sequence (DNA): TGTGCCAGCAGGGGACAGGGGGCGGGAGAGCAGTACTTC.

The V call is TRBV7-9, the J call TRBJ2-5; weak D call: TRBD1 (5 bases). The J call may be mistaken, given a closer DNA end match to TRBJ2-7. Germline V gives CDR1 SEHNR, CDR2 FQNEAQ (reference sequence). The CDR3 is 15 residues long. CDR3 protein: CASSLGPGNPYEQYF. The CDR3 coding sequence is TGTGCCAGCAGCTTAGGGCCAGGGAACCCCTACGAGCAGTACTTC.

This clone turned up a few times. The V call is TRBV18, the J call TRBJ2-1, with 12 nucleotides matching TRBD1. The germline CDR1 and CDR2 sequences are KGHSH and LQKENI. The junction had 5 bases not matched to a gene; V was cut back by 4 bases and J by 7 bases. CDR3 size: 15 residues. The CDR3 protein is CASSRDRGRQNEQFF. Written as DNA, the CDR3 is TGTGCCAGCTCACGGGACAGGGGGCGCCAGAATGAGCAGTTCTTC.

This chain joins TRBV7-9 and TRBJ1-5; tentatively, D is TRBD1 (5 bases). The V gene's germline CDR1 is SEHNR and CDR2 FQNEAQ (reference sequence). The ends were cut back, 5 bases at V and 5 bases at J, with 13 bases in the middle. This CDR3 has 14 residues. CDR3 DNA: TGTGCCAGCAGCCTAAGGGGAGCTGATCAGCCCCAGCATTTT. Protein sequence: CASSLRGADQPQHF.

Note on this clone: Other DNA sequences from this sample encode an identical CDR3 as well. The rearrangement links TRBV7-9 to TRBJ2-7; D is ambiguous. Per the germline V gene, CDR1 is SEHNR and CDR2 is FQNEAQ (reference sequence). CDR3 length: 12 residues. V was cut by 5 bases and J by 4 bases, with 9 bases left in between. CDR3: CASSRLGYEQYF. CDR3 sequence (DNA): TGTGCCAGCAGCCGCTTGGGATACGAGCAGTACTTC.

The chain employs TRBV30 and TRBJ2-7; 9 nucleotides align to TRBD1. This CDR3 has 15 residues. J was trimmed by 4 bases and V by 0 bases; bases with no gene match: 7. Germline V gene data show CDR1 as GTSNPN and CDR2 as SVGIG (reference sequence). This CDR3 is CAWSVVGQGRYEQYF. Written as DNA, the CDR3 is TGTGCCTGGAGTGTTGTAGGACAGGGGCGGTACGAGCAGTACTTC.

This clone was detected a few times. The chain combines TRBV4-1 with TRBJ1-5; TRBD1 matches 10 bases. CDR1 and CDR2 (germline): MGHRA, YSYEKL. The CDR3 extends over 16 amino acids. Losses at the gene ends were 2 bases for V and 7 bases for J; bases not matched to a gene: 8. This chain's CDR3 is CASSQLTGGFYQPQHF. CDR3 nucleotide sequence: TGCGCCAGCAGCCAACTGACAGGGGGCTTTTACCAGCCCCAGCATTTT.

The rearrangement uses TRBV9 and TRBJ2-1, with 7 bases aligning to TRBD2. This CDR3 has 17 amino acids. The V gene end was trimmed by 1 base and the J gene end by 2 bases; junction bases not matched to a gene: 9. In germline, CDR1 is SGDLS, CDR2 YYNGEE. CDR3 sequence: CASSVLSAGVTYNEQFF. The CDR3, as DNA: TGTGCCAGCAGCGTACTGTCCGCGGGAGTGACCTACAATGAGCAGTTCTTC.